The next 12 T cell receptor beta chains were all read from a single sample in a study of shared clonotypes between healthy human individuals. Sequencing was performed with immunoSEQ multiplex PCR; in TCRdb, only in-frame clones are kept and a portion is missing. The table includes more than 2 million clones, about 95% detected once. Source material: naive CD4+ T cells sorted from blood. Subset of the sample: CD45RA+ positively selected. The receptors were gathered from a man aged 18 to 30 in good health.

V gene TRBV30 combines with J gene TRBJ2-3; D remains unclear. The germline V and J ends were trimmed by 3 bases and 6 bases, with 16 bases remaining between them. Germline CDR1 and CDR2: GTSNPN and SVGIG (reference sequence). The CDR3 extends over 14 amino acids. The CDR3 coding sequence is TGTGCCTGGAGGGTGACTGGGGTTCTGGATACGCAGTATTTT. Translation gives CAWRVTGVLDTQYF.

The gene calls are TRBV5-1 and TRBJ2-1, with D unresolved. Germline CDR1 and CDR2: SGHRS and YFSETQ. The CDR3 has 11 residues. The V end was cut by 3 bases, the J end by 9 bases, with 7 bases between. The CDR3 sequence: CASSYSGEQFF. DNA for the CDR3: TGCGCCAGCAGCTATTCTGGTGAGCAGTTCTTC.

The rearrangement uses TRBV5-4 and TRBJ2-7; TRBD1 might be the D (7 bases). This CDR3 is 16 amino acids long. V lost 1 base and J lost 4, with 18 bases in between. Germline CDR1 is SGHNT and CDR2 is YYREEE (reference sequence). CDR3 sequence reads: CASSLIGRGASYEQYF. The CDR3 bases are TGTGCCAGCAGCTTGATTGGCAGGGGGGCTTCTTACGAGCAGTACTTC.

This chain connects TRBV18 to TRBJ1-1; D is possibly TRBD1 (6 bases). This CDR3 is 17 amino acids long. Germline-derived CDR1 and CDR2 are KGHSH and LQKENI. V lost 0 bases and J 4 bases, leaving 18 bases between the germline ends. The CDR3 nucleotides read TGTGCCAGCTCACCACCAGGGGGACGCCCTCGGGGCACTGAAGCTTTCTTT. This sequence encodes CASSPPGGRPRGTEAFF. The entire variable domain, with the rest obtained from reference TRBV18 and TRBJ1-1, is as follows: NAGVMQNPRHLVRRRGQEARLRCSPMKGHSHVYWYRQLPEEGLKFMVYLQKENIIDESGMPKERFSAEFPKEGPSILRIQQVVRGDSAAYFCASSPPGGRPRGTEAFFGQGTRLTVV.

The V and J genes are TRBV30 and TRBJ1-6, with 9 bases lining up with TRBD1. There are 17 residues in the CDR3. V lost 4 bases, J lost 9 bases, and 16 bases stayed unmatched. CDR1 is GTSNPN, CDR2 SVGIG, per germline (reference sequence). CDR3: CAWIKATGGWLGSPLHF. CDR3 coding DNA: TGTGCCTGGATTAAGGCCACAGGGGGCTGGCTCGGTTCACCCCTCCACTTT.

V and J are TRBV11-2 and TRBJ2-2; perhaps TRBD1 as D (5 bases). V lost 0 bases and J lost 13, with 15 bases in between. There are 14 residues in the CDR3. In germline, CDR1 is SGHAT, CDR2 FQNNGV. The CDR3 loop is CASSLDRQPVGLFF. The DNA of the CDR3 is TGTGCCAGCAGCTTAGATCGACAGCCGGTGGGGCTGTTTTTT.

This chain links TRBV15 with TRBJ1-2; the D gene is possibly TRBD1 (5 bases). Germline loops: CDR1 LNHNV, CDR2 YYDKDF (reference sequence). This CDR3 has 15 residues. V lost 3 bases and J lost 3, with 14 bases in between. CDR3 in DNA: TGTGCCACCAGCAGGCCAGGGTCGGTGGACTATGGCTACACCTTC. This encodes CATSRPGSVDYGYTF.

For this clone: The sample holds other DNA sequences that translate to the same CDR3. This chain links TRBV19 with TRBJ2-2, with 11 bases lining up with TRBD2. V gave up 5 bases and J gave up 7 bases; unmatched junction bases: 6. Germline V gene data show CDR1 as LNHDA and CDR2 as SQIVND (reference sequence). The CDR3 sequence is 15 residues long. CDR3 in DNA: TGTGCCAGTAGTCTACTAGCGGGAGTTGGCGGGGAGCTGTTTTTT. The encoded protein is CASSLLAGVGGELFF.

This chain's CDR3 is CASSGRTGYSYEQYF. The DNA for the CDR3 is TGTGCCAGCAGCGGGCGGACGGGGTATTCGTACGAGCAGTACTTC. The chain is built from TRBV5-6 and TRBJ2-7, with a tentative D call TRBD2 (5 bases). CDR1 SGHDT and CDR2 YYEEEE come from the germline V gene. V gave up 4 bases and J gave up 4 bases, with 18 bases separating them. The CDR3 covers 15 residues.

J is TRBJ2-1 and V is TRBV29-1; D may match TRBD1 or TRBD2 (5 bases each). V lost 7 bases and J lost 4, with 17 bases in between. The length of the CDR3 is 14 residues. Germline CDR1 is SQVTM and CDR2 is ANQGSEA. Written as DNA, the CDR3 is TGCAGCGCTCGGGACGGTGATCCTTACAATGAGCAGTTCTTC. This codes for CSARDGDPYNEQFF.

Regarding this clone: Mismatch with germline at one junction end may stem from a read error. The V gene is TRBV6-5, the J gene TRBJ2-7; 8 bases agree with TRBD1. CDR3 length: 14 amino acids. Germline V CDR1 and CDR2: MNHEY, SVGAGI. Written as DNA, the CDR3 is TGTACCAGCAGTTTGGACAGGGCTCGCTACGAGCAGTACTTC. Protein: CTSSLDRARYEQYF.

V gene TRBV27 combines with J gene TRBJ1-2, with no clear D. Trimming left V 2 bases short and J 1 base short, with 5 bases between. CDR1 is MNHEY and CDR2 is SMNVEV in the germline V gene (reference sequence). The CDR3 is 13 residues long. The CDR3 bases are TGTGCCAGCAGTTTAAAGGTTAACTATGGCTACACCTTC. Amino acids: CASSLKVNYGYTF.